The rows below give T cell receptor beta chains drawn from one sample of a study of control samples from healthy donors and cancer patients. Data came from immunoSEQ multiplex PCR; TCRdb stores just in-frame clones and leaves some out. The table includes around 85,000 clones, 94% detected once. The sequencing input was blood. These receptors came from a woman under 30 in good health. The CDR3 runs from the conserved cysteine through the conserved F or W. The D gene is left open where the match is weak. Some rows mark clone size as missing; the rest say once, few, many or name a class of expanded clone.

-,-,TRBV4-1,TRBJ2-2,TGCGCCAGCAGCCAAGAGAACCCCAACACCGGGGAGCTGTTTTTT,CASSQENPNTGELFF
-,-,TRBV11-2,TRBJ2-3,TGTGCCAGCAGCTTAGTGCCGGGCACAGATACGCAGTATTTT,CASSLVPGTDTQYF
-,-,TRBV29-1,TRBJ1-2,TGCAGCGTTGAAGATCCTAAAAATCAGGGACCCTATGGCTACACCTTC,CSVEDPKNQGPYGYTF
-,once,TRBV28,TRBJ2-7,TGTGCCAGCACCCAGGGGACTATACCATACGAGCAGTACTTC,CASTQGTIPYEQYF
-,-,TRBV21-1,TRBJ2-7,TGTGCCAGCAGCAAAGGAGGGGCCGACGAGCAGTACTTC,CASSKGGADEQYF
-,-,TRBV3-1/TRBV3-2,TRBJ2-3,TGTGCCAGCAGCCCGCCTCTAGAAGCAGATACGCAGTATTTT,CASSPPLEADTQYF
TRBD1,-,TRBV4-3,TRBJ1-2,TGCGCCAGCAGCCAAGGACAGGGTTCGGTAAAGAATGGCTACACCTTC,CASSQGQGSVKNGYTF
TRBD2,-,TRBV5-4,TRBJ2-3,TGTGCCAGCAGCACACTAAGCGGGAAATTCACAGATACGCAGTATTTT,CASSTLSGKFTDTQYF
-,-,TRBV19,TRBJ2-3,TGTGCCAGTAGTATAAACCAGGGGATCGGCACAGATACGCAGTATTTT,CASSINQGIGTDTQYF
-,-,TRBV24-1,TRBJ2-1,TGTGCCACCAGTGAGTCCGGGACGAAGAATGAGCAGTTCTTC,CATSESGTKNEQFF
TRBD1,-,TRBV27,TRBJ1-6,TGTGCCAGCAGTTCCTACCGAAAGACAGGGCGTAATTCACCCCTCCACTTT,CASSSYRKTGRNSPLHF
-,-,TRBV11-1,TRBJ2-3,TGTGCCAGCAGGCCCGCAGGGGCCAGTACGCTGTATTTT,CASRPAGASTLYF
TRBD1,-,TRBV4-2,TRBJ2-7,TGTGCCAGCAGCCAACCTCAAACAGGGGCCGCCTACGAGCAGTACTTC,CASSQPQTGAAYEQYF
-,-,TRBV10-3,TRBJ2-2,TGTGCCATCAGTGCGACGGGAGCCCCCACCGGGGAGCTGTTTTTT,CAISATGAPTGELFF